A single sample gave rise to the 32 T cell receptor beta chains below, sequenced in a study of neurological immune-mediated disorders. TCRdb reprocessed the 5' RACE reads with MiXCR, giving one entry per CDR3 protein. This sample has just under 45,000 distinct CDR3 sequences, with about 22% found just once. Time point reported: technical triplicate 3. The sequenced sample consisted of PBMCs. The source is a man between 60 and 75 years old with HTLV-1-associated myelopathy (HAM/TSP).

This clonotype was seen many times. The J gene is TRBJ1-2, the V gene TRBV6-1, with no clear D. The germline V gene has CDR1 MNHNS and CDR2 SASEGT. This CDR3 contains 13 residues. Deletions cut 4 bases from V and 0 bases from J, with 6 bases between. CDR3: CASSVSANYGYTF. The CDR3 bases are TGTGCCAGCAGTGTATCCGCTAACTATGGCTACACCTTC.

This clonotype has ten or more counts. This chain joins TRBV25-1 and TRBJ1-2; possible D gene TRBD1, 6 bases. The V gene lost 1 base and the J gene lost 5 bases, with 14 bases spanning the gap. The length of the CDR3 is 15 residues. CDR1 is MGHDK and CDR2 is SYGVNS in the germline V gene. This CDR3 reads CASSELGGGGYGYTF. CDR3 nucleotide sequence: TGTGCCAGCAGTGAATTGGGAGGGGGAGGTTATGGCTACACCTTC.

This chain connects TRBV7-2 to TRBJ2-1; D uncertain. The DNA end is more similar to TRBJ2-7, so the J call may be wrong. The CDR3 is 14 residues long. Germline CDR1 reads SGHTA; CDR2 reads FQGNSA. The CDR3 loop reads CASSLRPCLHEQYF. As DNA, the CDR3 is TGTGCCAGCAGCTTACGTCCCTGCCTGCATGAGCAGTACTTC.

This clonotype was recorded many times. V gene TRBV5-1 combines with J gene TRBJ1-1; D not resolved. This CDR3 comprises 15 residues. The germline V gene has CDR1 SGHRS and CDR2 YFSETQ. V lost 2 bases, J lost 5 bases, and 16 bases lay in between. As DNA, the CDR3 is TGCGCCAGCAGCTTACGGGCTCTAGGCACAACTGAAGCTTTCTTT. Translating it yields CASSLRALGTTEAFF.

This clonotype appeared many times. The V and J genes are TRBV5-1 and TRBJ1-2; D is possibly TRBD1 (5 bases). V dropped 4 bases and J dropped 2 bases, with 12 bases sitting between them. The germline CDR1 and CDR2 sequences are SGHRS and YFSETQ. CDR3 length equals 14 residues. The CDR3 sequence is CASSLDMRNYGYTF. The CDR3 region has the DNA TGCGCCAGCAGCCTGGACATGAGGAACTATGGCTACACCTTC.

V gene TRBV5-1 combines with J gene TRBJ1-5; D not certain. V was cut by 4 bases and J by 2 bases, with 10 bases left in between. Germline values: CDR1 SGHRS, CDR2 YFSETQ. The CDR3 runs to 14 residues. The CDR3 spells CASSTDGGNQPQHF. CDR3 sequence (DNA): TGCGCCAGCAGCACGGATGGGGGCAATCAGCCCCAGCATTTT.

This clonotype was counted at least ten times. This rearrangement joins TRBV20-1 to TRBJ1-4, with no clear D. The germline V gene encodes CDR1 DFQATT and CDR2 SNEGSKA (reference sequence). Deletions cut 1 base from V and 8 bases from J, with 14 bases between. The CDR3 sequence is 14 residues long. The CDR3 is CSARVVGGLEKLFF. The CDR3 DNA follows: TGCAGTGCTAGAGTCGTGGGCGGGTTGGAAAAACTGTTTTTT.

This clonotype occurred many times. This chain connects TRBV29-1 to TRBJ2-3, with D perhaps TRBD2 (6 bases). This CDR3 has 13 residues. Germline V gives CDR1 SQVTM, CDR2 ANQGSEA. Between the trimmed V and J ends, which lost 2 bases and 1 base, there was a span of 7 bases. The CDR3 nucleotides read TGCAGCGTTGAAACGGGGGGCACAGATACGCAGTATTTT. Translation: CSVETGGTDTQYF.

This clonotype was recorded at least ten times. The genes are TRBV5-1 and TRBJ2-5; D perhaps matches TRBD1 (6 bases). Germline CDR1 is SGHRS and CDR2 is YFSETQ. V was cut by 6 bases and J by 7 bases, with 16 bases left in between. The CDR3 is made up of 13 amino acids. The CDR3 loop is CASTAILQGTQYF. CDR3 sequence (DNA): TGCGCCAGCACTGCTATCTTACAGGGGACCCAGTACTTC.

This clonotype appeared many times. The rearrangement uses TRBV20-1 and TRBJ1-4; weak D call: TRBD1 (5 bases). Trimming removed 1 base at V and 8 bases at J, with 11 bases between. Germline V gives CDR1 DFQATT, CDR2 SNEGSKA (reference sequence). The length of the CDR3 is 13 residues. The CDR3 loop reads CSARVGGHEKLFF. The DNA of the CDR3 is TGCAGTGCTAGAGTAGGAGGACACGAAAAACTGTTTTTT.

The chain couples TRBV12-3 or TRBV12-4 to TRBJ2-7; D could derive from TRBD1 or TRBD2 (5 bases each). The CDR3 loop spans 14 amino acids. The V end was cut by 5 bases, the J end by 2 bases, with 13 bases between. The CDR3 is CASSTGPPPYEQYF. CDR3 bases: TGTGCCAGCAGTACGGGACCCCCTCCCTACGAGCAGTACTTC.

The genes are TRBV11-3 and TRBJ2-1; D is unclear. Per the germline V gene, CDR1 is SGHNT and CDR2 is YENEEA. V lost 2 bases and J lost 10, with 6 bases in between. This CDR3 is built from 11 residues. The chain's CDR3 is CASSLKNEQFF. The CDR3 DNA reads TGTGCCAGCAGCTTAAAGAACGAGCAGTTCTTC.

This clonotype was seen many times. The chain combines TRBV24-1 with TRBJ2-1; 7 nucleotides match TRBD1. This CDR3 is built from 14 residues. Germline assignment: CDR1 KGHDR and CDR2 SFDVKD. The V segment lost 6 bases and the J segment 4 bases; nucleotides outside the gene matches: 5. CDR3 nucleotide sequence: TGTGCCACCAGTACAGGGGCCCTATACAATGAGCAGTTCTTC. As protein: CATSTGALYNEQFF.

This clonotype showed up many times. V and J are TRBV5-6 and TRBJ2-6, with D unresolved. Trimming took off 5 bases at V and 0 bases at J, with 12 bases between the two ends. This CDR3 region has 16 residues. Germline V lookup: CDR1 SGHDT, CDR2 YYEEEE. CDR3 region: CASSSQGRSGANVLTF. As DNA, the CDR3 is TGTGCCAGCAGTTCCCAAGGACGCTCTGGGGCCAACGTCCTGACTTTC.

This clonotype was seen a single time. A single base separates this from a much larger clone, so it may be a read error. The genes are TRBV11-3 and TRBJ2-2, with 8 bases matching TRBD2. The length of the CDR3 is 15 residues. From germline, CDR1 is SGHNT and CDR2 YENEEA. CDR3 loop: CVSSSQREPTGELFF. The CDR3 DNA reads TGTGTCAGCAGTTCTCAGCGGGAGCCCACCGGGGAGCTGTTTTTT.

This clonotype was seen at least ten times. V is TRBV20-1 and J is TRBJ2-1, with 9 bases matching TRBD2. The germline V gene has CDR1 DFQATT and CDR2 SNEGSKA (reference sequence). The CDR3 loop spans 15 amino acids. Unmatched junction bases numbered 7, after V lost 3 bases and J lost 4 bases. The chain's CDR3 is CSARETSGPYNEQFF. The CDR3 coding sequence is TGCAGTGCTAGGGAAACTAGCGGGCCTTACAATGAGCAGTTCTTC.

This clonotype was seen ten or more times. The CDR3: CASSTPLDVTYNEQFF. The DNA of the CDR3 is TGTGCCAGCAGCACCCCACTAGACGTGACCTACAATGAGCAGTTCTTC. V usage is TRBV7-9 and J usage is TRBJ2-1; a possible D gene is TRBD2 (5 bases). V was trimmed by 5 bases and J by 2 bases, leaving 16 bases between them. Germline V CDR1 and CDR2: SEHNR, FQNEAQ (reference sequence). The CDR3 has 16 amino acids.

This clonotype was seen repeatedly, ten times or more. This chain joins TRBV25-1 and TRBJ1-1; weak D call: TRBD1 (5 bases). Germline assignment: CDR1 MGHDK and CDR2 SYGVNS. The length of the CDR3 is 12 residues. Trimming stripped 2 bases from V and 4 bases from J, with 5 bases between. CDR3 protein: CASSERGTEAFF. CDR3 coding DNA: TGTGCCAGCAGTGAAAGGGGCACTGAAGCTTTCTTT.

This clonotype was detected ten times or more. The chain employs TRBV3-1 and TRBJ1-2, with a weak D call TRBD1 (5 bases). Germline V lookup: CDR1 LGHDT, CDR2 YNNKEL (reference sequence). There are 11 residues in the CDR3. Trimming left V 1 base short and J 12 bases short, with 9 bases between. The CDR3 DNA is TGTGCCAGCAGCCAAGCGGGGACTGACACCTTC. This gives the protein CASSQAGTDTF.

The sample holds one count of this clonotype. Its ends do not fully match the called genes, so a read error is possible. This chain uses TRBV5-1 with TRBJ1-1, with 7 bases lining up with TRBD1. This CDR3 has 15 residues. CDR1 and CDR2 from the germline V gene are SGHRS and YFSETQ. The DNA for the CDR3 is TGCGCCAGCAGCGAGCCGACAGGGCGTAACACTGCAGCTTTCTTT. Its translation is CASSEPTGRNTAAFF. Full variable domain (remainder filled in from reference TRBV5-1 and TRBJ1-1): KAGVTQTPRYLIKTRGQQVTLSCSPISGHRSVSWYQQTPGQGLQFLFEYFSETQRNKGNFPGRFSGRQFSNSRSEMNVSTLELGDSALYLCASSEPTGRNTAAFFGQGTRLTVV.

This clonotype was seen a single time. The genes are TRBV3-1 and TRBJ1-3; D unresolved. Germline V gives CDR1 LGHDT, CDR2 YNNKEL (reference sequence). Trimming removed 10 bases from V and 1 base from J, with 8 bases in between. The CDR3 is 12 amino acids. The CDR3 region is CATDGSGNTIYF. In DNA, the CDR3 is TGTGCCACTGACGGATCTGGAAACACCATATATTTT. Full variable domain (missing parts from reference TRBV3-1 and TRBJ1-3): DTAVSQTPKYLVTQMGNDKSIKCEQNLGHDTMYWYKQDSKKFLKIMFSYNNKELIINETVPNRFSPKSPDKAHLNLHINSLELGDSAVYFCATDGSGNTIYFGEGSWLTVV.

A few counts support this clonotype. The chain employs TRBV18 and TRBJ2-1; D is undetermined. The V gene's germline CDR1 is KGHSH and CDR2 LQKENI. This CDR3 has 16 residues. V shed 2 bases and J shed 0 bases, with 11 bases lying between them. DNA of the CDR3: TGTGCCAGCTCACCAGGGAAGCAGAGCTCCTACAATGAGCAGTTCTTC. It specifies CASSPGKQSSYNEQFF.

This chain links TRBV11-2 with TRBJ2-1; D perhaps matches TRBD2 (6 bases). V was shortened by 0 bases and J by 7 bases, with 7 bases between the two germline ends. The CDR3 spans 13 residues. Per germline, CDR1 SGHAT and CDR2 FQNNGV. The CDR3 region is CASSLDRGNEQFF. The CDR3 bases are TGTGCCAGCAGCTTAGATCGGGGGAATGAGCAGTTCTTC.

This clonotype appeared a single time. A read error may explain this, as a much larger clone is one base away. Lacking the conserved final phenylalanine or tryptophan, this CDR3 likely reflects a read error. In nucleotides, the CDR3 is TGTGCCAGCAGCTTAGACGGGACTGGAACAATGGAGACCCAGTACCTC. It is translated as CASSLDGTGTMETQYL. The J gene is TRBJ2-5, the V gene TRBV7-2, with D possibly TRBD2 on 6 matching bases. The germline gives CDR1 SGHTA, CDR2 FQGNSA. The V end was cut by 1 base, the J end by 5 bases, with 17 bases between. This CDR3 contains 16 residues.

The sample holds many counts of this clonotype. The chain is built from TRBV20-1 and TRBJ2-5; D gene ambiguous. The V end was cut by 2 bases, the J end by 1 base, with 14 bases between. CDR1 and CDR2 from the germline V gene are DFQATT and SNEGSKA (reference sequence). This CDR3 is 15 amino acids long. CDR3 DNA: TGCAGTGCTAGAAGTGTCATGGGCTTCCAAGAGACCCAGTACTTC. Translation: CSARSVMGFQETQYF.

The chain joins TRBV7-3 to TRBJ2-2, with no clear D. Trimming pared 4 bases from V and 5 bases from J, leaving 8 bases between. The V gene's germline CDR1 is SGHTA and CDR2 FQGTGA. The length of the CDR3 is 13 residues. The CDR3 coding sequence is TGTGCCAGCAGCTCGGTCGGTACCGGGGAGCTGTTTTTT. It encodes CASSSVGTGELFF.

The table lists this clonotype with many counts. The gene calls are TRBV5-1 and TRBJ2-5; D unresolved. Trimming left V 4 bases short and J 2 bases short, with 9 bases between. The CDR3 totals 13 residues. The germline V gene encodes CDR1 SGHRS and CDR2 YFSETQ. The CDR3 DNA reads TGCGCCAGCAGCCCGGGCAGTCAAGAGACCCAGTACTTC. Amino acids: CASSPGSQETQYF. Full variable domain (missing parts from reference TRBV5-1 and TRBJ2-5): KAGVTQTPRYLIKTRGQQVTLSCSPISGHRSVSWYQQTPGQGLQFLFEYFSETQRNKGNFPGRFSGRQFSNSRSEMNVSTLELGDSALYLCASSPGSQETQYFGPGTRLLVL.

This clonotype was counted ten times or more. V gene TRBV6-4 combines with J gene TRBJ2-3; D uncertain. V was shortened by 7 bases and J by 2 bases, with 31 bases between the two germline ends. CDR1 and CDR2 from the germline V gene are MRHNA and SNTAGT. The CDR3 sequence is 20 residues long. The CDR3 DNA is TGTGCCAGCAATACCCTTACCCCTCCCGGTACAGCACGCGTCACAGATACGCAGTATTTT. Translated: CASNTLTPPGTARVTDTQYF.

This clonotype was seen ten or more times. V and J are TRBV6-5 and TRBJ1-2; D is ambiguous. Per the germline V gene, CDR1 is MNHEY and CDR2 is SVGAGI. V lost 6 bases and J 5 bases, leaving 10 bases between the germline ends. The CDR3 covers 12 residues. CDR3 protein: CASSSDPYGYTF. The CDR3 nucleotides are TGTGCCAGCAGCTCTGATCCATATGGCTACACCTTC.

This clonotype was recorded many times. The DNA of the CDR3 is TGTGCCAGCAGTGGGGGGACAGGCCTAACCAATCAGCCCCAGCATTTT. Its protein is CASSGGTGLTNQPQHF. This sequence joins TRBV2 and TRBJ1-5; 8 positions agree with TRBD1. The CDR3 sequence is 16 residues long. Germline trimming cut 4 bases from V and 3 bases from J; bases unmatched to any gene: 8. Germline V gene sequence: CDR1 SNHLY, CDR2 FYNNEI.

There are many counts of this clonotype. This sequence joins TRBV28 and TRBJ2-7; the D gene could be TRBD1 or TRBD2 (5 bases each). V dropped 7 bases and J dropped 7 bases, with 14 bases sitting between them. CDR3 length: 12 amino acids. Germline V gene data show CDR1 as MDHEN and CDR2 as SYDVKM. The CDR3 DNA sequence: TGTGCCAGCACCGCGCTAGCAGGGGAGCAGTACTTC. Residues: CASTALAGEQYF.

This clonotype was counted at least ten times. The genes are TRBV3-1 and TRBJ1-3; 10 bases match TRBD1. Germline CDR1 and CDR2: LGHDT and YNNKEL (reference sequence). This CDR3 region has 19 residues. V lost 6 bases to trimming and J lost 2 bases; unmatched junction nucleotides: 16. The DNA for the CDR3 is TGTGCCAGCAGTCCTACCGGGACAGGGGACCGGGTCGCTGGAAACACCATATATTTT. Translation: CASSPTGTGDRVAGNTIYF.